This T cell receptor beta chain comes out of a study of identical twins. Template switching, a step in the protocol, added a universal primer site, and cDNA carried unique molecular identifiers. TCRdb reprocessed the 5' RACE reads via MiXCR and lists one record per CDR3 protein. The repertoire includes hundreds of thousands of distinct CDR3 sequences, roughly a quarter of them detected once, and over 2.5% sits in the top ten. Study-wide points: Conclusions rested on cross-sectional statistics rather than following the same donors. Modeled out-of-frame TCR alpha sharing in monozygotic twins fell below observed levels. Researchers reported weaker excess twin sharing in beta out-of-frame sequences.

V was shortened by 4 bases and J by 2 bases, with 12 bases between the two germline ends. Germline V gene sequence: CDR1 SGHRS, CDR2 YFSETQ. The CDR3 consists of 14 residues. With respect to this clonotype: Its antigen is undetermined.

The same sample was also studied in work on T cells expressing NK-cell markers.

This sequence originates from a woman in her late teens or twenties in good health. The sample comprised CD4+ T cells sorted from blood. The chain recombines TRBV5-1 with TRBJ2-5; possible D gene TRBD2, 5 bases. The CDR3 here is CASSPVGVQETQYF. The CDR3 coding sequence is TGCGCCAGCAGCCCGGTGGGAGTACAAGAGACCCAGTACTTC.